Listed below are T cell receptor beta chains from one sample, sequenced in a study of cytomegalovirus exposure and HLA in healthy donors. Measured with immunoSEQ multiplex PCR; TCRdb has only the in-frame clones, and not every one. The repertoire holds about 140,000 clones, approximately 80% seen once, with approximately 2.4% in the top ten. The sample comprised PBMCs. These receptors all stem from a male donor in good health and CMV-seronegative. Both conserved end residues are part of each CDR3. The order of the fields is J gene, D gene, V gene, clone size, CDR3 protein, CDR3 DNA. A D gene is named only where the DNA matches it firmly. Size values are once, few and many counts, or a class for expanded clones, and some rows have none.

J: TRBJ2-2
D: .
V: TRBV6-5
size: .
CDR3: CASEEQTTGELFF
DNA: TGTGCCAGCGAGGAGCAGACCACCGGGGAGCTGTTTTTT

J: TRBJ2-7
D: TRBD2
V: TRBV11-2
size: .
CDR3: CASNPTLAGTYEQYF
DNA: TGTGCCAGCAACCCAACACTAGCGGGCACCTACGAGCAGTACTTC

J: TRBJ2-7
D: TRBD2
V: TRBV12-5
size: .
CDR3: CASGIGASGKYEQYF
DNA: TGTGCTAGTGGCATTGGGGCTAGCGGGAAATACGAGCAGTACTTC

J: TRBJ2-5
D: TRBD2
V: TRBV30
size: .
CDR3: CAWTSGQETQYF
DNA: TGTGCCTGGACTAGCGGTCAAGAGACCCAGTACTTC

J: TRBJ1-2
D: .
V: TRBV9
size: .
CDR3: CASSNRDKANYGYTF
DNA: TGTGCCAGCAGCAACCGGGACAAGGCAAACTATGGCTACACCTTC

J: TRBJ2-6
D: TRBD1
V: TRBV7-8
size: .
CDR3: CASSLAGQGIPSGANVLTF
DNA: TGTGCCAGCAGCTTAGCGGGACAGGGGATTCCCTCTGGGGCCAACGTCCTGACTTTC

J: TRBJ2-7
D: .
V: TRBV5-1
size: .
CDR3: CASSLATRVYEQYF
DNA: TGCGCCAGCAGCTTGGCGACTAGGGTCTACGAGCAGTACTTC

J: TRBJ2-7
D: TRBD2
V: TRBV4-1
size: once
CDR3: CASSQDLRRELYEQYF
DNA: TGCGCCAGCAGCCAAGATCTTCGGCGGGAGCTCTACGAGCAGTACTTC

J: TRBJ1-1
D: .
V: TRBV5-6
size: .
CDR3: CASSGPGENTEAFF
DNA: TGTGCCAGCAGCGGCCCGGGAGAGAACACTGAAGCTTTCTTT

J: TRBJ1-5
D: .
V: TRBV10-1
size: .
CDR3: CASRNRVGQPQHF
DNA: TGCGCCAGCAGGAACAGGGTCGGTCAGCCCCAGCATTTT

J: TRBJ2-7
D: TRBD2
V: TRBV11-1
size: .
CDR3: CASSLTSGSIYEQYF
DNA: TGTGCCAGCAGCTTAACTAGCGGGAGTATCTACGAGCAGTACTTC

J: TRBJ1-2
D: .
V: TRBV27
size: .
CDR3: CASSFSGLPFYGYTF
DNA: TGTGCCAGCAGTTTTAGTGGGCTTCCTTTTTATGGCTACACCTTC

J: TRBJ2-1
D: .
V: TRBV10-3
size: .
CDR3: CAISGQSYNEQFF
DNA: TGTGCCATCAGCGGACAGTCCTACAATGAGCAGTTCTTC

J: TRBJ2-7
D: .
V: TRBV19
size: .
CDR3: CASSISGSSYEQYF
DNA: TGTGCCAGTAGTATCAGCGGTAGCTCCTACGAGCAGTACTTC

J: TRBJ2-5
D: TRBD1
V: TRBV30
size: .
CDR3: CAWSVPQSGGEETQYF
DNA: TGTGCCTGGAGTGTACCTCAATCAGGGGGCGAGGAGACCCAGTACTTC

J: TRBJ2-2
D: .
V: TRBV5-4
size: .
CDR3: CASSRGRESTGELFF
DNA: TGTGCCAGCAGCAGGGGGAGGGAATCGACCGGGGAGCTGTTTTTT

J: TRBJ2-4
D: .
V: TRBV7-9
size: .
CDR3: CASSLGTNSNKNIQYF
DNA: TGTGCCAGCAGCTTAGGAACGAACAGCAACAAAAACATTCAGTACTTC

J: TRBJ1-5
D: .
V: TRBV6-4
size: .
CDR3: CASSDSIRVPDQPQHF
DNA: TGTGCCAGCAGTGACTCTATCAGGGTCCCCGATCAGCCCCAGCATTTT

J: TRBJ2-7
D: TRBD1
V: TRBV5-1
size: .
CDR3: CASSRGAGGYEQYF
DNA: TGCGCCAGCAGCCGGGGAGCAGGGGGCTACGAGCAGTACTTC

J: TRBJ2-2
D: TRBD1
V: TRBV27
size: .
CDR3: CASSPGWTGNTGELFF
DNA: TGTGCCAGCAGTCCAGGTTGGACAGGGAACACCGGGGAGCTGTTTTTT

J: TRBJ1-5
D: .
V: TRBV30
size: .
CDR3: CAWGDYSNQPQHF
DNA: TGTGCCTGGGGGGACTATAGCAATCAGCCCCAGCATTTT

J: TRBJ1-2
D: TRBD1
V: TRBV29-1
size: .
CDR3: CSVPDRGYYGYTF
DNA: TGCAGCGTCCCAGACAGGGGCTACTATGGCTACACCTTC

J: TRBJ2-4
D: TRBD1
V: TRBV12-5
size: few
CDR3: CASGFGTGVADIQYF
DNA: TGTGCTAGTGGTTTCGGGACAGGGGTGGCAGACATTCAGTACTTC

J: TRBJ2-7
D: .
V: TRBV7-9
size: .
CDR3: CASSPIYEQYF
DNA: TGTGCCAGCAGCCCCATCTACGAGCAGTACTTC

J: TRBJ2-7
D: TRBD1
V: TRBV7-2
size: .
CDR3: CASSLQGQGAGEQYF
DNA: TGTGCCAGCAGCTTACAGGGACAGGGGGCGGGAGAGCAGTACTTC

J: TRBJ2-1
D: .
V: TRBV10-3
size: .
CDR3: CAISGQEYNEQFF
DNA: TGTGCCATCAGTGGGCAGGAATACAATGAGCAGTTCTTC

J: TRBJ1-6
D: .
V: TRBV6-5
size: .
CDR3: CASQTTGNGSPLHF
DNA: TGTGCCAGCCAAACTACGGGTAACGGTTCACCCCTCCACTTT

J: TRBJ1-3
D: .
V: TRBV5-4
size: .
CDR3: CASSRGRRGDSGNTIYF
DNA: TGTGCCAGCAGCCGGGGAAGGAGGGGCGACTCGGGAAACACCATATATTTT

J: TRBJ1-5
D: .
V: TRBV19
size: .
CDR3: CASSVAGPTFGNQPQHF
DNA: TGTGCCAGTAGTGTCGCGGGACCGACCTTTGGCAATCAGCCCCAGCATTTT

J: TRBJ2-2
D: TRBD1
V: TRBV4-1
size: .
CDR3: CASSSRDRGLSGELFF
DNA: TGCGCCAGCAGCTCCCGGGACAGGGGGCTTTCCGGGGAGCTGTTTTTT

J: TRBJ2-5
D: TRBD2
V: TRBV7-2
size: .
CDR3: CASSLELADQETQYF
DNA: TGTGCCAGCAGCTTAGAACTAGCGGACCAAGAGACCCAGTACTTC

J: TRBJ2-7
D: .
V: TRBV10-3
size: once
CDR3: CAISEAPNPHEQYF
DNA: TGTGCCATCAGTGAGGCCCCCAACCCCCACGAGCAGTACTTC

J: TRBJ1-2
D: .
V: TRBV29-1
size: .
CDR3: CSVSAEGHGYTF
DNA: TGCAGCGTTTCAGCGGAGGGGCATGGCTACACCTTC

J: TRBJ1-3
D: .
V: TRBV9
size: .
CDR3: CASSVGSSSGNTIYF
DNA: TGTGCCAGCAGCGTAGGTAGCTCCTCTGGAAACACCATATATTTT

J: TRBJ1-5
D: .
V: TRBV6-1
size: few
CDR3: CASSETGSNQPQHF
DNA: TGTGCCAGCAGTGAGACAGGTTCGAATCAGCCCCAGCATTTT

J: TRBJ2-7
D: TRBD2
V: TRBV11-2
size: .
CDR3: CASSPGGLAGEGGQYF
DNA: TGTGCCAGCAGCCCCGGAGGACTAGCGGGTGAGGGTGGGCAGTACTTC

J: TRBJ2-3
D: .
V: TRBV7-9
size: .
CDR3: CASSGQGTDTQYF
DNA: TGTGCCAGCAGCGGCCAGGGCACAGATACGCAGTATTTT

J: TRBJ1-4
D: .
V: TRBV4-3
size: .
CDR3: CASSQDYTTNEKLFF
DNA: TGCGCCAGCAGCCAAGATTACACAACTAATGAAAAACTGTTTTTT

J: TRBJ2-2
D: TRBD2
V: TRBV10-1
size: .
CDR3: CASSAGTSGSRAGELFF
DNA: TGCGCCAGCAGCGCCGGGACTAGCGGGAGTCGGGCCGGGGAGCTGTTTTTT

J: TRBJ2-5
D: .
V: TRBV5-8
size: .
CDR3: CASSPRGRGQETQYF
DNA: TGTGCCAGCAGCCCCCGTGGGCGGGGCCAAGAGACCCAGTACTTC

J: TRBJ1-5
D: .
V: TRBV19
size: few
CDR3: CASSISQGQGPQHF
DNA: TGTGCCAGTAGTATCTCCCAGGGGCAAGGGCCCCAGCATTTT

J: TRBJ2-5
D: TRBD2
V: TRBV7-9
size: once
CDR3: CASSLAATGGWETQYF
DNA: TGTGCCAGCAGCTTAGCGGCGACGGGAGGATGGGAGACCCAGTACTTC

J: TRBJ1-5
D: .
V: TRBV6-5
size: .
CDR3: CASSKTVSNQPQHF
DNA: TGTGCCAGCAGCAAGACAGTTAGCAATCAGCCCCAGCATTTT

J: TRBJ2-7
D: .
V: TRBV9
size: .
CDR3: CASSVGGDTYEQYF
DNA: TGTGCCAGCAGCGTCGGCGGGGATACCTACGAGCAGTACTTC

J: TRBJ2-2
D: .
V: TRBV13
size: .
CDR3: CASSLRFSGELFF
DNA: TGTGCCAGCAGCTTGAGGTTCTCCGGGGAGCTGTTTTTT

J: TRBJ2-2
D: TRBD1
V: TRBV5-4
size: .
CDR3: CASSTGTGNTGELFF
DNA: TGTGCCAGCAGCACCGGGACAGGGAACACCGGGGAGCTGTTTTTT

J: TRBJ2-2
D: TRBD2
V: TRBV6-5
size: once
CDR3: CASSYRGSKGGELFF
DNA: TGTGCCAGCAGTTACCGCGGGAGCAAGGGCGGGGAGCTGTTTTTT

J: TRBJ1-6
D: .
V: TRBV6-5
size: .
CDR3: CASAGQGNSPLHF
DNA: TGTGCCTCGGCGGGGCAGGGAAATTCACCCCTCCACTTT

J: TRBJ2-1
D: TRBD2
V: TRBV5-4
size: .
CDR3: CASSLAGTSGDNEQFF
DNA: TGTGCCAGCAGCTTGGCCGGGACTAGCGGTGACAATGAGCAGTTCTTC

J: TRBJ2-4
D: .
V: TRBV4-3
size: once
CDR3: CASSQDPWTVNIQYF
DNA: TGCGCCAGCAGCCAAGACCCCTGGACAGTAAACATTCAGTACTTC